This T cell receptor (beta chain) derives from a study of shared clonotypes between healthy human individuals. The overall study: The cohort had two women and three men, ages 18 to 49. Study observations and caveats: Approximately 5.3% was the fraction of naive CD4 clonotypes found shared across four donors. Against clonotypes common to all four donors, non-shared ones had lower generation probabilities.

Points on this clone: No antigen is known for it.

From germline, CDR1 is SGHTA and CDR2 FQGNSA. The CDR3 has 18 residues. V lost 6 bases and J 2 bases, leaving 23 bases between the germline ends. Assay used: immunoSEQ multiplex PCR; TCRdb lists only in-frame clones, some missing. The data contain 2 million to 2.5 million clones, around 95% of them singletons. The split of CD4+ cells yielded CD45RA+ naive and CD45RA-negative memory subsets. The sequence was obtained from a man aged 18 to 30 in good health. The material sequenced was naive CD4+ T cells sorted from blood. As to subset: CD45RA+ positively selected. The J gene is TRBJ1-3, the V gene TRBV7-2, with D possibly being TRBD1 (5 bases). CDR3 DNA: TGTGCCAGCAGTCCTGGTGGGACCGTGCGTGCCCCTGGAAACACCATATATTTT. Residues: CASSPGGTVRAPGNTIYF. Combining the CDR3 with reference TRBV7-2 and TRBJ1-3 gives the whole variable domain GAGVSQSPSNKVTEKGKDVELRCDPISGHTALYWYRQSLGQGLEFLIYFQGNSAPDKSGLPSDRFSAERTGGSVSTLTIQRTQQEDSAVYLCASSPGGTVRAPGNTIYFGEGSWLTVV.